A selection of T cell receptor beta chains follows, all from one sample in a study of blood T cell repertoires in COVID-19. Assay: immunoSEQ multiplex PCR; the TCRdb copy retains only in-frame clones and omits some. The sample has 110,000 or so clones, 88% seen once. The sequenced material came from peripheral blood. The receptors here all came from a human donor in a cohort sampled during active COVID-19. Both conserved end residues are trimmed from each CDR3. The order of the fields is J gene, V gene, CDR3 protein.

>TRBJ2-7|TRBV15
ATSEGDYEQY
>TRBJ2-3|TRBV19
ASTAARDRDTQY
>TRBJ1-6|TRBV19
ASSISWRDLTALH
>TRBJ1-5|TRBV4-1
ASSPTSGGAVQPQH
>TRBJ2-1|TRBV5-1
ASSLELAIKNQF
>TRBJ2-3|TRBV24-1
ATSAGTGGQRTDTQY
>TRBJ2-2|TRBV3-1/TRBV3-2
ASSQGIGLVAGELF
>TRBJ2-3|TRBV27
ASSSGVGASGRDTQY
>TRBJ2-5|TRBV1
TSSQGLGTQY
>TRBJ2-1|TRBV19
ASSIEVSGSSEQF
>TRBJ2-1|TRBV24-1
ATSDSTASGDEQF
>TRBJ2-3|TRBV7-8
ASSPGLAADTQY
>TRBJ1-5|TRBV20-1
SASLTGTPNQPQH
>TRBJ2-1|TRBV7-6
ASSPGQGESSYNEQF
>TRBJ2-7|TRBV28
ASSYTGSPSYEQY
>TRBJ2-7|TRBV6-5
ASSYSYSGSLHEQY
>TRBJ2-7|TRBV12-3/TRBV12-4
ASSLGPAGEQY
>TRBJ1-5|TRBV24-1
ATSDGQGGYQPQH
>TRBJ2-1|TRBV6-5
ASSTSGGNEQF
>TRBJ2-2|TRBV7-9
ASSLAPSSGEPGELF
>TRBJ2-7|TRBV10-3
AITSAAGGGEQY
>TRBJ1-1|TRBV28
ASSKPGQGKTEAF
>TRBJ2-7|TRBV7-9
ASSLALAPSDEQY
>TRBJ1-2|TRBV5-1
ASSSGTGKALTDGYT
>TRBJ2-7|TRBV6-6
ASSQGTYEQY
>TRBJ2-1|TRBV5-8
ASSLVRVKGFYNEQF
>TRBJ2-1|TRBV9
ASSAPIAGGSNEQF
>TRBJ2-1|TRBV2
ASSALTGWF
>TRBJ2-3|TRBV4-1
ASSQGLASGDTQY
>TRBJ2-5|TRBV5-1
ASSLDPGKETQY
>TRBJ1-1|TRBV7-9
ASSLPGDTEAF
>TRBJ2-7|TRBV5-4
ASTLWDSSYEQY
>TRBJ1-2|TRBV7-9
ASSSQDSRPYGYT
>TRBJ2-1|TRBV2
ASIDYGTVNEQQF
>TRBJ2-7|TRBV30
AWSVGGSSYEQY
>TRBJ1-6|TRBV15
ATSRDLLNSPLH
>TRBJ2-7|TRBV4-1
ASSPLLTGGNEQY
>TRBJ2-5|TRBV10-3
AISLAGKETQY
>TRBJ1-1|TRBV11-2
ASSLSPGWNTEAF
>TRBJ1-5|TRBV4-1
ASSQDWGANQPQH
>TRBJ2-7|TRBV12-3/TRBV12-4
ASSRTGEDEQY
>TRBJ2-3|TRBV5-1
ATSPGADTQY
>TRBJ2-7|TRBV6-6
ASSYLNSAEQY
>TRBJ2-1|TRBV28
ASSLTGGAYNEQF
>TRBJ2-2|TRBV19
ASSIESPAGAANTGELF
>TRBJ1-2|TRBV7-3
ASSLTGGRGVANYGYT
>TRBJ1-1|TRBV5-6
ASSLRGTEAF
>TRBJ1-5|TRBV10-2
ASSGTEAYSNQPQH
>TRBJ2-7|TRBV19
ASSPLLRDTPFYEQY